This TCR beta chain appears in the sequencing data of a study of blood T cell repertoires in COVID-19. Overall study context: Researchers got acute and convalescent COVID-19 samples from the United States, Italy and Spain.

Germline CDR1 MNHEY, CDR2 SVGEGT. With 0 bases clipped from V and 6 bases from J, the junction kept 7 bases outside the gene matches. The CDR3 sequence is 16 residues long. Original analysis: The authors estimated nucleated cell counts from reference gene primer amplification. Profiled with immunoSEQ multiplex PCR; TCRdb holds only in-frame clones, not every one. V, J and clone size are taken as reported in that table, and D and trimming were inferred from the DNA itself. The sample records under 10,000 clones, 80% to 95% being singletons. This sequence originates from a woman aged 50 to 60 with active COVID-19. The V gene is TRBV6-2 or TRBV6-3, the J gene TRBJ2-1; 8 positions match TRBD2. The sequencing sample was made of peripheral blood. The CDR3 DNA reads as TGTGCCAGCAGTTACTCGATGTTAGCGGGACTCAATGAGCAGTTCTTC. It yields the protein CASSYSMLAGLNEQFF.